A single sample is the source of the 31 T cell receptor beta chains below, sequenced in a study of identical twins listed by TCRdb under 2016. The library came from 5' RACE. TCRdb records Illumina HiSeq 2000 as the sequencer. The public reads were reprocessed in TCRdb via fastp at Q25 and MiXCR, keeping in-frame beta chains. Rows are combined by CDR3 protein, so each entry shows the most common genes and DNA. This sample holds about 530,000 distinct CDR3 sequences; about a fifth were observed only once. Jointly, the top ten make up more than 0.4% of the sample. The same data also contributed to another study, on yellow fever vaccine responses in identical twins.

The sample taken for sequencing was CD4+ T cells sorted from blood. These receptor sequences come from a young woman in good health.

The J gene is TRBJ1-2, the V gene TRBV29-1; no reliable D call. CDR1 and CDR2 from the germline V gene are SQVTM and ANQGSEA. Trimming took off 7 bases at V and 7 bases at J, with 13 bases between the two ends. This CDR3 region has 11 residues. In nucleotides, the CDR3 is TGCAGCGGTCTGGCGGCTCCTGGCTACACCTTC. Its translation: CSGLAAPGYTF.

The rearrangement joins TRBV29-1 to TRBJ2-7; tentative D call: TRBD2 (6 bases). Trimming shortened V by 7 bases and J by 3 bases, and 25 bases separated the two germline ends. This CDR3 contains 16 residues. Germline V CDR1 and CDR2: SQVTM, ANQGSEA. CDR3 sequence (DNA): TGCAGCGCGCGGGGCAGGACCCTCCCCGACCGCTACGAGCAGTACTTC. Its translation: CSARGRTLPDRYEQYF.

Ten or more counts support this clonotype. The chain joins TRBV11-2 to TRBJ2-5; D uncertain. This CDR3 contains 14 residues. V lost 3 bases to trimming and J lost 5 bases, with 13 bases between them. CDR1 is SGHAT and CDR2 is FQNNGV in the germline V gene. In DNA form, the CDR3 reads TGTGCCAGCAGCTTTGACGGACCAAGGGAGACCCAGTACTTC. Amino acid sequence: CASSFDGPRETQYF.

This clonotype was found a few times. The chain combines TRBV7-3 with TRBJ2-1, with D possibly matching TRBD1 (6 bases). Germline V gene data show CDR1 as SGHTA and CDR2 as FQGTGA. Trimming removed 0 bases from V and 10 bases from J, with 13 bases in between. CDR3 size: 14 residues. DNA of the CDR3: TGTGCCAGCAGCTTAACCTGGACAGACGAAGAGCAGTTCTTC. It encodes CASSLTWTDEEQFF.

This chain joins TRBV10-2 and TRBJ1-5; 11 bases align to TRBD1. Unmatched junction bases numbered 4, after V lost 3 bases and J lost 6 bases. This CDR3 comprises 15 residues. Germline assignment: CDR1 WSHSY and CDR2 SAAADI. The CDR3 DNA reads TGCGCCAGCAGTGATTGGACAGGGGGCGTTCAGCCCCAGCATTTT. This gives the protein CASSDWTGGVQPQHF.

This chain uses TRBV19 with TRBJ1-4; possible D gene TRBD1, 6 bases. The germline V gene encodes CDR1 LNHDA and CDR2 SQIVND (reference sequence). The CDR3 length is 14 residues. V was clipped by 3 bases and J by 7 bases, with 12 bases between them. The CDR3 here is CASSIGGLGEKLFF. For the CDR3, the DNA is TGTGCCAGTAGTATTGGGGGCCTCGGTGAAAAACTGTTTTTT. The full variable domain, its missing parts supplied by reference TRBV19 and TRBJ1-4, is DGGITQSPKYLFRKEGQNVTLSCEQNLNHDAMYWYRQDPGQGLRLIYYSQIVNDFQKGDIAEGYSVSREKKESFPLTVTSAQKNPTAFYLCASSIGGLGEKLFFGSGTQLSVL.

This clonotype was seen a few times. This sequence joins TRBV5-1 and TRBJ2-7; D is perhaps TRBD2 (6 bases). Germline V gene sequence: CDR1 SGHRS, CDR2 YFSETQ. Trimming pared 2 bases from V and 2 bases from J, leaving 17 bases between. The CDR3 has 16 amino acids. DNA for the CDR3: TGCGCCAGCAGCTTCTTACGGGACTCAGCTGCCTACGAGCAGTACTTC. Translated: CASSFLRDSAAYEQYF.

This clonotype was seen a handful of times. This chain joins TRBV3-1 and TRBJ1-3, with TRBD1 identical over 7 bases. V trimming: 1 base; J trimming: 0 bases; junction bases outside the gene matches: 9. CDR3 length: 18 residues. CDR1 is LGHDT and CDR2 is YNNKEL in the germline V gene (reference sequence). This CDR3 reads CASSQAQRQGTSGNTIYF. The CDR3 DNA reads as TGTGCCAGCAGCCAAGCCCAAAGACAGGGAACCTCTGGAAACACCATATATTTT.

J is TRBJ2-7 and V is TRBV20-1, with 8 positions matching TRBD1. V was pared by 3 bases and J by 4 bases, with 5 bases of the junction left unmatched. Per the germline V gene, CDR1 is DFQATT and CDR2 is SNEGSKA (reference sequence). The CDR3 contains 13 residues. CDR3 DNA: TGCAGTGCTAGGGGGACAGGAAGATACGAGCAGTACTTC. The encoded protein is CSARGTGRYEQYF.

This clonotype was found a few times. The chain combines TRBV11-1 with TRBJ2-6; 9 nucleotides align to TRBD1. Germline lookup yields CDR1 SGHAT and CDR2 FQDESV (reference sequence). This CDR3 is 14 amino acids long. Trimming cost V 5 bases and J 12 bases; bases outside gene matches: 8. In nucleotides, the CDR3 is TGTGCCAGCAGCCCCGCCGGGACAGGGATCGTCCTGACTTTC. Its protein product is CASSPAGTGIVLTF.

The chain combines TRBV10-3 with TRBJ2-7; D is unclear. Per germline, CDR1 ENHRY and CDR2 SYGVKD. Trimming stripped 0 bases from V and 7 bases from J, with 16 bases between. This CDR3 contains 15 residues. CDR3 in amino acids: CAISESSQALGEQYF. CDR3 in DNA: TGTGCCATCAGTGAGTCCTCGCAGGCGTTGGGGGAGCAGTACTTC.

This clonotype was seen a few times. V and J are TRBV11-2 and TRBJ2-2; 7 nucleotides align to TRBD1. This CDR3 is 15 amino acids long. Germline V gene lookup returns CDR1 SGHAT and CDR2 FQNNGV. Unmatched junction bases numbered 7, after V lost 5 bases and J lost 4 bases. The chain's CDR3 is CASSPNRGITGELFF. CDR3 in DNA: TGTGCCAGCAGCCCAAACAGGGGTATCACCGGGGAGCTGTTTTTT.

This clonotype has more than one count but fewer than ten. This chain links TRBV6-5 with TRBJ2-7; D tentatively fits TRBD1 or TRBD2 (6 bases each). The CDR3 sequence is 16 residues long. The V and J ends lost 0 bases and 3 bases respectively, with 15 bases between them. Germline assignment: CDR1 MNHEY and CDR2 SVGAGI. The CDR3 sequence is CASSYSRRGAYYEQYV. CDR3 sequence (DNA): TGTGCCAGCAGTTACTCGCGAAGGGGGGCCTACTACGAGCAGTACGTC.

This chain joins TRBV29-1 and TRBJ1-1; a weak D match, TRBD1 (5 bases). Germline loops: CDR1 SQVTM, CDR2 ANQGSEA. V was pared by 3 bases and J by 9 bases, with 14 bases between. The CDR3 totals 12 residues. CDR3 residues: CSVEGRGLKAFF. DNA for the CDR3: TGCAGCGTTGAGGGCCGGGGCCTAAAAGCTTTCTTT. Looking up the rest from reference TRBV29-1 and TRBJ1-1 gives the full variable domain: SAVISQKPSRDICQRGTSLTIQCQVDSQVTMMFWYRQQPGQSLTLIATANQGSEATYESGFVIDKFPISRPNLTFSTLTVSNMSPEDSSIYLCSVEGRGLKAFFGQGTRLTVV.

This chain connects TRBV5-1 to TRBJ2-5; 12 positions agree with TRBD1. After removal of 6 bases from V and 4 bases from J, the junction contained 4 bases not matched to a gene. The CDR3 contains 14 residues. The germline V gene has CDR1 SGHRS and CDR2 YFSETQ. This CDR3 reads CASTGTGGVETQYF. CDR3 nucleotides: TGCGCCAGCACGGGGACAGGGGGCGTAGAGACCCAGTACTTC. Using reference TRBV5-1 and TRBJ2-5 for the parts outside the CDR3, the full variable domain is KAGVTQTPRYLIKTRGQQVTLSCSPISGHRSVSWYQQTPGQGLQFLFEYFSETQRNKGNFPGRFSGRQFSNSRSEMNVSTLELGDSALYLCASTGTGGVETQYFGPGTRLLVL.

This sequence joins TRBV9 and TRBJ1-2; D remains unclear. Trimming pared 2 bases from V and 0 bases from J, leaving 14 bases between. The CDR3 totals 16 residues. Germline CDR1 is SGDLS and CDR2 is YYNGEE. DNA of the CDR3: TGTGCCAGCAGCGTCCAGATGGGGATAGCTAACTATGGCTACACCTTC. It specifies CASSVQMGIANYGYTF.

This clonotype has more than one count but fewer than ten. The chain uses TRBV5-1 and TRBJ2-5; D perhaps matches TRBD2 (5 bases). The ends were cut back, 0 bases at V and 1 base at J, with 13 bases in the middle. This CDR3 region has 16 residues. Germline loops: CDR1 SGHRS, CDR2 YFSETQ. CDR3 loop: CASSLGGLPLQETQYF. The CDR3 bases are TGCGCCAGCAGCTTGGGCGGACTCCCCCTCCAAGAGACCCAGTACTTC.

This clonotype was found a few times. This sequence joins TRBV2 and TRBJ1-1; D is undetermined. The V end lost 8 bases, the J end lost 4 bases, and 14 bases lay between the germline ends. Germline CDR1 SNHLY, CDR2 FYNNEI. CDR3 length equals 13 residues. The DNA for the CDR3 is TGTGCCAGCGGTTTTCAGGAAGGCACTGAAGCTTTCTTT. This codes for CASGFQEGTEAFF.

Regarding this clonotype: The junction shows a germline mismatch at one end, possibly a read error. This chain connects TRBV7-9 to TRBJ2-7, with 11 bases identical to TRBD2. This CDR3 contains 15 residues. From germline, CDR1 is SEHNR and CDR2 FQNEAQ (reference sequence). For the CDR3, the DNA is TGTGCCAGCAGTTTAGCGGGAGGGCCGCAGTACGAGCAGTACTTC. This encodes CASSLAGGPQYEQYF.

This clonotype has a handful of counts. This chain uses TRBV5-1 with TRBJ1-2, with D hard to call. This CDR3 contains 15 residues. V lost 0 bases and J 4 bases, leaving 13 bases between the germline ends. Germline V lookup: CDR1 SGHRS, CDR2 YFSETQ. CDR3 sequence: CASSLDGSSAYGYTF. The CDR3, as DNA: TGCGCCAGCAGCTTGGATGGATCGTCCGCCTATGGCTACACCTTC.

CDR3 sequence reads: CASSPRGASLYNEQFF. The CDR3 DNA follows: TGTGCCAGCTCACCCAGAGGAGCTAGCCTTTACAATGAGCAGTTCTTC. This rearrangement joins TRBV18 to TRBJ2-1; D is perhaps TRBD2 (5 bases). CDR1 and CDR2 (germline): KGHSH, LQKENI. V lost 3 bases, J lost 4 bases, and 16 bases lay in between. The CDR3 loop spans 16 amino acids.

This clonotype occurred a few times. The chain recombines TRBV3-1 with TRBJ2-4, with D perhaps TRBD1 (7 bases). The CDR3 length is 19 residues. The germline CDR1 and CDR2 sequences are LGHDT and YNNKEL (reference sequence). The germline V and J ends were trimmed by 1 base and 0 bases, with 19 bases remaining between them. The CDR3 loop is CASSQAWQGGNLAKNIQYF. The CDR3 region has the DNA TGTGCCAGCAGCCAAGCATGGCAGGGGGGAAACTTAGCCAAAAACATTCAGTACTTC.

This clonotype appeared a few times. CDR3 sequence reads: CSARVKTELGYTF. In nucleotides, the CDR3 is TGCAGTGCTAGAGTAAAGACAGAGCTTGGCTACACCTTC. This chain connects TRBV20-1 to TRBJ1-2; D may be TRBD1 (5 bases). This CDR3 is built from 13 residues. Trimming pared 1 base from V and 7 bases from J, leaving 13 bases between. Germline V gene sequence: CDR1 DFQATT, CDR2 SNEGSKA (reference sequence).

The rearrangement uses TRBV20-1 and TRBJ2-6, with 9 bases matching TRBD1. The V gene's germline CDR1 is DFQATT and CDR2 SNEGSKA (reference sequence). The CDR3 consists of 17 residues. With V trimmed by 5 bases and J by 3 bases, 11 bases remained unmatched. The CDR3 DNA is TGCAGTGCTTACGGGACAGGGAAATCGTATGGGGCCAACGTCCTGACTTTC. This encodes CSAYGTGKSYGANVLTF.

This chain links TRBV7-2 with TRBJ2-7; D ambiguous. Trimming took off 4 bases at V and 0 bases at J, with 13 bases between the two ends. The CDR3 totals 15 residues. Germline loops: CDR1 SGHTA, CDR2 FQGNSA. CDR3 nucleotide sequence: TGTGCCAGCAGCTCACCACAGAGCCGCTCCTACGAGCAGTACTTC. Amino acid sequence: CASSSPQSRSYEQYF.

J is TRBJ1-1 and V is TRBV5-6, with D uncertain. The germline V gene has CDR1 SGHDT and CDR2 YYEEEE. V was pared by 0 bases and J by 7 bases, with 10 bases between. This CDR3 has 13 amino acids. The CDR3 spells CASSLEVGNEAFF. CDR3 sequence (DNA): TGTGCCAGCAGCTTGGAGGTAGGGAATGAAGCTTTCTTT.

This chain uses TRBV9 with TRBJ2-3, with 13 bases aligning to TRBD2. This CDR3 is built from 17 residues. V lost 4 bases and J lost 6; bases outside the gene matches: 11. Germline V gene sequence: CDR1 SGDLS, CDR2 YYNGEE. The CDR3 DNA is TGTGCCAGCAGCACTAGTTCCGGGACTAGCGGGATGGATACGCAGTATTTT. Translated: CASSTSSGTSGMDTQYF.

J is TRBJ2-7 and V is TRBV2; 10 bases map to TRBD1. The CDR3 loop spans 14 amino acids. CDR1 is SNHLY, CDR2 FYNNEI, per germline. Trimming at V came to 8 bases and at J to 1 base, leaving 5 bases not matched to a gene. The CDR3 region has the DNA TGTGCCAGCTTCCGGGACAGGGGATCCTACGAGCAGTACGTC. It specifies CASFRDRGSYEQYV.

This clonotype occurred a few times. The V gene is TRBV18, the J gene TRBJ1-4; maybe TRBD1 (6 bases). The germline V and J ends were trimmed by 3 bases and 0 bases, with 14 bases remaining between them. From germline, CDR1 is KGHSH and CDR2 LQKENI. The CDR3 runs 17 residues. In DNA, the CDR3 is TGTGCCAGCTCACCTAGGGGGGCGACGGCAACTAATGAAAAACTGTTTTTT. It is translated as CASSPRGATATNEKLFF.

In nucleotides, the CDR3 is TGTGCCAGCAGCTTCAAAAGGACAGGGTCCACCTACAATGAGCAGTTCTTC. Its translation is CASSFKRTGSTYNEQFF. The chain carries TRBV7-8 and TRBJ2-1; TRBD1 aligns across 8 bases. Unmatched junction bases numbered 9, after V lost 3 bases and J lost 2 bases. The CDR3 contains 17 residues. Per the germline V gene, CDR1 is SGHVS and CDR2 is FQNEAQ. Full variable domain (outside the CDR3, taken from reference TRBV7-8 and TRBJ2-1): GAGVSQSPRYKVAKRGQDVALRCDPISGHVSLFWYQQALGQGPEFLTYFQNEAQLDKSGLPSDRFFAERPEGSVSTLKIQRTQQEDSAVYLCASSFKRTGSTYNEQFFGPGTRLTVL.

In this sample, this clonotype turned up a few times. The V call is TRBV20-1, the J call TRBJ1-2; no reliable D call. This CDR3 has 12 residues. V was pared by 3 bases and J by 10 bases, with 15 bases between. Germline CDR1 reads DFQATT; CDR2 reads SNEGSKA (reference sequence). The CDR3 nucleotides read TGCAGTGCTAGGCTTTCTTCAACCTACTACACCTTC. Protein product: CSARLSSTYYTF.